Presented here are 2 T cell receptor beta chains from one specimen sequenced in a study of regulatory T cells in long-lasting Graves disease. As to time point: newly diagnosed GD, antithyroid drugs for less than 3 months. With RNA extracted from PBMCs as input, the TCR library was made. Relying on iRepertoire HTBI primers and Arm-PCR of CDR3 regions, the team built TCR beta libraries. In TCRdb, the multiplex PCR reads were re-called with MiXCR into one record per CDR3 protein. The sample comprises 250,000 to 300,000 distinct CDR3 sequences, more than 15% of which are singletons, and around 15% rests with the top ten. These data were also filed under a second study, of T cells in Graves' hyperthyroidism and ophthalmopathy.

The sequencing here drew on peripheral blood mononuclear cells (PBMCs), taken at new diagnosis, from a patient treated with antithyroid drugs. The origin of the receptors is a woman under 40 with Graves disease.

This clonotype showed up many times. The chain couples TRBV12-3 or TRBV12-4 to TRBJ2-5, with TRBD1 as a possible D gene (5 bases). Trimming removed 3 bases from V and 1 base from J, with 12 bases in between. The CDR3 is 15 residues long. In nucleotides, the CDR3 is TGTGCCAGCAGTTTTGCCCCAGGGCTCCAAGAGACCCAGTACTTC. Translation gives CASSFAPGLQETQYF.

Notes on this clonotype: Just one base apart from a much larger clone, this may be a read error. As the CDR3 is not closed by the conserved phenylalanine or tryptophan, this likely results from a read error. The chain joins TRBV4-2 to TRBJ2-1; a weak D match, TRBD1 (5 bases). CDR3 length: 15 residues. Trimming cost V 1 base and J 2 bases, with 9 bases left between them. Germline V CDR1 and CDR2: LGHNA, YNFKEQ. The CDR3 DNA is TGTGCCAGCAGCCAAGGCACAGGCCCCTACAATGAGCAGTTCCTC. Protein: CASSQGTGPYNEQFL.